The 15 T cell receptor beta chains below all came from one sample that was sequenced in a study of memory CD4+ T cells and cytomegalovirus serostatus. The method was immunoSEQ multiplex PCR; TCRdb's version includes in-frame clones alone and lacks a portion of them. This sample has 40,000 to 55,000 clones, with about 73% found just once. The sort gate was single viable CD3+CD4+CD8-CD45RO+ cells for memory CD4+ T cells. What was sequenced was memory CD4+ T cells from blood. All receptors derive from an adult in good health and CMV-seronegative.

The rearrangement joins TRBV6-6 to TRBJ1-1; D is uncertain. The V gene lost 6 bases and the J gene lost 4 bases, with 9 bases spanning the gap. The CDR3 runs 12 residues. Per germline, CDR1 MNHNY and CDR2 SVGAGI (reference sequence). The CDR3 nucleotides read TGTGCCAGCAGGCCAGTGGTCACTGAAGCTTTCTTT. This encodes CASRPVVTEAFF.

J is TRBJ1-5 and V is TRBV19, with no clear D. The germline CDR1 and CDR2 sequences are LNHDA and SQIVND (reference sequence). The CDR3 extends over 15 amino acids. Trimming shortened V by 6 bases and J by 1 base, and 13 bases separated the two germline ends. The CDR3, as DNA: TGTGCCAGTAGAGAGGGTGGTAGGAGCAATCAGCCCCAGCATTTT. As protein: CASREGGRSNQPQHF. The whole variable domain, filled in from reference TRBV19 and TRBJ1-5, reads DGGITQSPKYLFRKEGQNVTLSCEQNLNHDAMYWYRQDPGQGLRLIYYSQIVNDFQKGDIAEGYSVSREKKESFPLTVTSAQKNPTAFYLCASREGGRSNQPQHFGDGTRLSIL.

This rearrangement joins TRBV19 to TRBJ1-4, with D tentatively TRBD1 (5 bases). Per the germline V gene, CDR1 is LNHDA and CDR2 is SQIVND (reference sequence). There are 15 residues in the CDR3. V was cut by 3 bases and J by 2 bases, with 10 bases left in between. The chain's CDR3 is CASSIAWGTNEKLFF. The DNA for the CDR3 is TGTGCCAGTAGTATCGCGTGGGGGACTAATGAAAAACTGTTTTTT.

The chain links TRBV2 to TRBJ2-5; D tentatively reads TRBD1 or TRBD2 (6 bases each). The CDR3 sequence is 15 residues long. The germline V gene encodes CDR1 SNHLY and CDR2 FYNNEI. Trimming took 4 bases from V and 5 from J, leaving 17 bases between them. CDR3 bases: TGTGCCAGCAGTGGGGGGGCCTGGGTAGGGGAGACCCAGTACTTC. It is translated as CASSGGAWVGETQYF. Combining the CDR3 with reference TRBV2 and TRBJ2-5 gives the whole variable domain EPEVTQTPSHQVTQMGQEVILRCVPISNHLYFYWYRQILGQKVEFLVSFYNNEISEKSEIFDDQFSVERPDGSNFTLKIRSTKLEDSAMYFCASSGGAWVGETQYFGPGTRLLVL.

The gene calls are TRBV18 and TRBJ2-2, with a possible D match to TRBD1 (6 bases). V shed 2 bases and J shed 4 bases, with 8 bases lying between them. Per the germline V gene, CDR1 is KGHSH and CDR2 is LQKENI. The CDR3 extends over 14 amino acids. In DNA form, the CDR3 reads TGTGCCAGCTCACCATACAGGGTCACCGGGGAGCTGTTTTTT. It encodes CASSPYRVTGELFF.

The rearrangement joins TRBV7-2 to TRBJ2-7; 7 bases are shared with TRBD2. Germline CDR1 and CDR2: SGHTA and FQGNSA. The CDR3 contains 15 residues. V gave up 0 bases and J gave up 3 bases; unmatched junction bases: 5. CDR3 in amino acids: CASSLAPASGYEQYF. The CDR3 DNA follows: TGTGCCAGCAGCTTAGCCCCAGCTAGCGGCTACGAGCAGTACTTC.

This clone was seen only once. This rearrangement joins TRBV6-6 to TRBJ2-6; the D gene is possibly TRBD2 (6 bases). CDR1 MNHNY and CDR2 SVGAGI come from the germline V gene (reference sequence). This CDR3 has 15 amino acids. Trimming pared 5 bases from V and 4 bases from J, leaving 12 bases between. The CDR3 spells CASSTTGVGANVLTF. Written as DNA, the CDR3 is TGTGCCAGCAGTACCACGGGGGTAGGGGCCAACGTCCTGACTTTC.

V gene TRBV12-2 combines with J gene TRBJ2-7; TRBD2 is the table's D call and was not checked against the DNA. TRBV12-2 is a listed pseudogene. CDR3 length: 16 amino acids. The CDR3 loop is CASRFRGRPRSYEQYF. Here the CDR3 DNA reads TGTGCAAGTCGCTTTCGCGGGAGACCGCGCTCCTACGAGCAGTACTTC.

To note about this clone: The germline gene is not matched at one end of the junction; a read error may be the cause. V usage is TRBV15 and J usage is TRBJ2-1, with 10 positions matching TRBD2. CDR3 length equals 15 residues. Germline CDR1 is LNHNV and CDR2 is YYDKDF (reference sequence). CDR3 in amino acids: CATSREREGLGEQFF. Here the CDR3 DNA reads TGTGCCACCAGCCGAGAGCGGGAGGGCCTGGGAGAGCAGTTCTTC.

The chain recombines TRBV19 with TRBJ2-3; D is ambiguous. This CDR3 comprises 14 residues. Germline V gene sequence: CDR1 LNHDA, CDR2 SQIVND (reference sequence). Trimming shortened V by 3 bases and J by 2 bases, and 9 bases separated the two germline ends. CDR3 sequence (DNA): TGTGCCAGTAGTATTTCGACCTTCACAGATACGCAGTATTTT. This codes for CASSISTFTDTQYF.

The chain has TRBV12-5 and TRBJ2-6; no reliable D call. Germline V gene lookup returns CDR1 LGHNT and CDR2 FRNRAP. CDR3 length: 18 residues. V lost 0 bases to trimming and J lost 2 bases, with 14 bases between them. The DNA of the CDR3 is TGTGCTAGTGGTTTGGTGGCGCTTGGGATACCTGGGGCCAACGTCCTGACTTTC. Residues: CASGLVALGIPGANVLTF.

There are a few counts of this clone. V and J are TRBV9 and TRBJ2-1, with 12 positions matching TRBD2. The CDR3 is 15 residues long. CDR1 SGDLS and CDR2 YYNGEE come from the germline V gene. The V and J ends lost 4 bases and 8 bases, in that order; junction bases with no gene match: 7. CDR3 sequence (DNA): TGTGCCAGCAGCCGACGGACTAGCGGGAACGATGAGCAGTTCTTC. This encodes CASSRRTSGNDEQFF.

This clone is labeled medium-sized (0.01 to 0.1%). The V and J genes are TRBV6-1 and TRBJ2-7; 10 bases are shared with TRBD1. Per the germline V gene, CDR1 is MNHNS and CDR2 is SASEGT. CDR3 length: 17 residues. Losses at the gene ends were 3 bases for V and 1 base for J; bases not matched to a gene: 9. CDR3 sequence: CASSEDGDRGISYEQYF. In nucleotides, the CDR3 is TGTGCCAGCAGTGAGGATGGGGACAGGGGAATATCCTACGAGCAGTACTTC.

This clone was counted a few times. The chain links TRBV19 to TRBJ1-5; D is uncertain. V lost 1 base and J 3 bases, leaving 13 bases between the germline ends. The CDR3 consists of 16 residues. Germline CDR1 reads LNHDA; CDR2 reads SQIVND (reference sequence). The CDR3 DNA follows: TGTGCCAGTAGTATAGGACAAAGGCGTTTCAATCAGCCCCAGCATTTT. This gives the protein CASSIGQRRFNQPQHF.

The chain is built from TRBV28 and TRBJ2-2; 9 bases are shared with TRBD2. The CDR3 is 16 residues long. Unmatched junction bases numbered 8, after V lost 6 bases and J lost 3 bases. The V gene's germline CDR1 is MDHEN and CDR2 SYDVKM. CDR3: CASSSAGLAYTGELFF. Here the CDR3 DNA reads TGTGCCAGCAGCTCCGCGGGACTAGCATACACCGGGGAGCTGTTTTTT.